This T cell receptor beta chain was documented in a study of OX40 agonist ivuxolimab in advanced cancers. Study overall: Hepatocellular carcinoma, melanoma, renal cell or head and neck cancer occurred in dose-escalation patients. Study observations and caveats: The specificity for antigen of the expanded peripheral T cells was not determined.

The CDR3 covers 14 residues. The germline CDR1 and CDR2 sequences are MNHEY and SVGAGI. Trimming took 1 base from V and 3 from J, leaving 8 bases between them. Some clones are missing from TCRdb's copy, which holds only in-frame ones; the method was immunoSEQ multiplex PCR. There are approximately 49,000 clones in the sample; roughly 85% occur only once, and 20% lies in the top ten. Sampled blood was obtained at baseline, cycle 4 day 1, and cycle 7 day 1. Concerning this clone: Its antigen is not known.

Here the sequenced sample was CD4+ or CD8+ T cells sorted from blood, taken in a trial of the OX40 agonist ivuxolimab. V is TRBV6-5 and J is TRBJ2-3; tentative D call: TRBD1 (6 bases). This clonotype was obtained from an adult with an advanced solid tumor such as melanoma, head and neck, liver or kidney cancer. CDR3: CASSYWQGTDTQYF. The CDR3 bases are TGTGCCAGCAGTTACTGGCAGGGGACAGATACGCAGTATTTT.